These T cell receptor beta chains were read from a single sample in a study of blood T cell repertoires in COVID-19. The protocol was immunoSEQ multiplex PCR, while the TCRdb copy is restricted to in-frame clones and leaves out a portion. The sample lists some 180,000 clones, approximately 83% occurring once. Source material: peripheral blood. Every receptor here comes from a middle-aged woman with COVID-19, enrolled during active disease. Both conserved end residues are part of each CDR3. The D gene is left open where the match is weak. Clone size, where shown, is once, few, many, or a class for clones that have expanded.

J gene: TRBJ2-1; V gene: TRBV2; D gene: TRBD2; clone size: .; CDR3 DNA: TGTGCCAGCAGTGAAGCGCTTTGGACTAGCGACTACAATGAGCAGTTCTTC; CDR3 protein: CASSEALWTSDYNEQFF
J gene: TRBJ1-1; V gene: TRBV19; D gene: .; clone size: .; CDR3 DNA: TGTGCCAGTAAGAACAGGCTAGCTGAAGCTTTCTTT; CDR3 protein: CASKNRLAEAFF
J gene: TRBJ1-2; V gene: TRBV5-1; D gene: .; clone size: .; CDR3 DNA: TGCGCCAGCAGGAGGACAGAGTATAACTATGGCTACACCTTC; CDR3 protein: CASRRTEYNYGYTF
J gene: TRBJ2-2; V gene: TRBV6-5; D gene: .; clone size: .; CDR3 DNA: TGTGCCAGCTCAATCGGTGGGGAGCTGTTTTTT; CDR3 protein: CASSIGGELFF
J gene: TRBJ1-1; V gene: TRBV12-3/TRBV12-4; D gene: TRBD1; clone size: .; CDR3 DNA: TGTGCCAGCAGTGGGACAGAGAACACTGAAGCTTTCTTT; CDR3 protein: CASSGTENTEAFF
J gene: TRBJ2-7; V gene: TRBV9; D gene: .; clone size: .; CDR3 DNA: TGTGCCAGCAGCGTAGCGGGCAGGGGCTACGAGCAGTACTTC; CDR3 protein: CASSVAGRGYEQYF
J gene: TRBJ1-2; V gene: TRBV15; D gene: .; clone size: .; CDR3 DNA: TGTGCCACCAGCAGAGCCATAGGGGCTCTGGGCTACACCTTC; CDR3 protein: CATSRAIGALGYTF
J gene: TRBJ1-4; V gene: TRBV18; D gene: .; clone size: .; CDR3 DNA: TGTGCCAGCTCACGTCAACGGGAAGCTAATGAAAAACTGTTTTTT; CDR3 protein: CASSRQREANEKLFF
J gene: TRBJ2-2; V gene: TRBV7-7; D gene: .; clone size: .; CDR3 DNA: TGTGCTAGCAGCCCGGCCGACAGACCTACCGGGGAGCTGTTTTTT; CDR3 protein: CASSPADRPTGELFF
J gene: TRBJ1-2; V gene: TRBV14; D gene: .; clone size: .; CDR3 DNA: TGTGCCAGCAGCCCGCTGTTGCAGGGGTCTGGCGGCTACACCTTC; CDR3 protein: CASSPLLQGSGGYTF
J gene: TRBJ2-3; V gene: TRBV7-2; D gene: TRBD2; clone size: .; CDR3 DNA: TGTGCCAGCAGCTTAGGTTTGCGGGGGGGCCGAGATACGCAGTATTTT; CDR3 protein: CASSLGLRGGRDTQYF
J gene: TRBJ1-2; V gene: TRBV12-3/TRBV12-4; D gene: .; clone size: .; CDR3 DNA: TGTGCCAGCCACCGTGAGCCGTCCTATGGCTACACCTTC; CDR3 protein: CASHREPSYGYTF
J gene: TRBJ2-2; V gene: TRBV10-2; D gene: TRBD2; clone size: once; CDR3 DNA: TGCGCCAGGGGACTAGCGGATACCGGGGAGCTGTTTTTT; CDR3 protein: CARGLADTGELFF
J gene: TRBJ2-7; V gene: TRBV6-1; D gene: .; clone size: .; CDR3 DNA: TGTGCCAGCAGTGAACTGAGGGTCGACGAGCAGTACTTC; CDR3 protein: CASSELRVDEQYF
J gene: TRBJ2-7; V gene: TRBV5-1; D gene: TRBD2; clone size: .; CDR3 DNA: TGCGCCAGCATTTCAGGGACTAGCGACTCCTACGAGCAGTACTTC; CDR3 protein: CASISGTSDSYEQYF
J gene: TRBJ1-1; V gene: TRBV18; D gene: TRBD1; clone size: .; CDR3 DNA: TGTGCCAGCTCACCGGACCAGGGGGGAGGGAACACTGAAGCTTTCTTT; CDR3 protein: CASSPDQGGGNTEAFF
J gene: TRBJ2-7; V gene: TRBV28; D gene: TRBD2; clone size: .; CDR3 DNA: TGTGCCAGCAGTTTCTGGGGGGGGGAGCAGTACTTC; CDR3 protein: CASSFWGGEQYF
J gene: TRBJ1-1; V gene: TRBV11-2; D gene: .; clone size: .; CDR3 DNA: TGTGCCAGCTGCGGGGTGAAATCTGAAGCTTTCTTT; CDR3 protein: CASCGVKSEAFF
J gene: TRBJ1-4; V gene: TRBV4-2; D gene: .; clone size: once; CDR3 DNA: TGTGCCAGCAGCCTCCTAACGGGGGGGCGGACTTCTGATGAAAAACTGTTTTTT; CDR3 protein: CASSLLTGGRTSDEKLFF
J gene: TRBJ1-1; V gene: TRBV7-6; D gene: .; clone size: few; CDR3 DNA: TGTGCCAGCAGCATTTCGACAGTCGGGAGGAACACTGAAGCTTTCTTT; CDR3 protein: CASSISTVGRNTEAFF
J gene: TRBJ2-2; V gene: TRBV7-8; D gene: TRBD2; clone size: .; CDR3 DNA: TGTGCCAGCAGCGTAATGGGACTAGCTGGGAACACCGGGGAGCTGTTTTTT; CDR3 protein: CASSVMGLAGNTGELFF
J gene: TRBJ2-5; V gene: TRBV5-1; D gene: .; clone size: .; CDR3 DNA: TGCGCCAGCAGCTTGGCCCTAGAAGGGACCCAGTACTTC; CDR3 protein: CASSLALEGTQYF
J gene: TRBJ1-6; V gene: TRBV5-1; D gene: .; clone size: .; CDR3 DNA: TGCGCCAGCAGCTTCGCCGGCTTAACTAATAATTCACCCCTCCACTTT; CDR3 protein: CASSFAGLTNNSPLHF
J gene: TRBJ1-2; V gene: TRBV15; D gene: TRBD1; clone size: few; CDR3 DNA: TGTGCCACCAGCAGACGTACGACAGGGGATGGCTACACCTTC; CDR3 protein: CATSRRTTGDGYTF
J gene: TRBJ2-5; V gene: TRBV28; D gene: .; clone size: .; CDR3 DNA: TGTGCCAGCAGCAGACCGGACATCAGCCAAGAGACCCAGTACTTC; CDR3 protein: CASSRPDISQETQYF
J gene: TRBJ2-7; V gene: TRBV6-4; D gene: TRBD1; clone size: .; CDR3 DNA: TGTGCCAGCAGTAGGGGGCGAGGGTACGAGCAGTACTTC; CDR3 protein: CASSRGRGYEQYF
J gene: TRBJ2-3; V gene: TRBV5-8; D gene: TRBD2; clone size: .; CDR3 DNA: TGTGCCAGCAGCTTTCTCGGCAGGGAGGGGACAGATACGCAGTATTTT; CDR3 protein: CASSFLGREGTDTQYF
J gene: TRBJ2-7; V gene: TRBV27; D gene: .; clone size: once; CDR3 DNA: TGTGCCAGCACCGCCGGTTTAGTGTTAAGCTTC; CDR3 protein: CASTAGLVLSF
J gene: TRBJ2-7; V gene: TRBV4-1; D gene: TRBD2; clone size: .; CDR3 DNA: TGCGCCAGCAGCTATACTAGCGGGGGAACCTACGAGCAGTACTTC; CDR3 protein: CASSYTSGGTYEQYF
J gene: TRBJ2-3; V gene: TRBV21-1; D gene: .; clone size: .; CDR3 DNA: TGTGCCAGCAGCAAAGTCGGGACTAGCACAGATACGCAGTATTTT; CDR3 protein: CASSKVGTSTDTQYF
J gene: TRBJ1-1; V gene: TRBV18; D gene: .; clone size: .; CDR3 DNA: TGTGCCAGCTCACCACCGGAGAGGGCGAACACTGAAGCTTTCTTT; CDR3 protein: CASSPPERANTEAFF
J gene: TRBJ2-2; V gene: TRBV5-4; D gene: TRBD2; clone size: .; CDR3 DNA: TGTGCCAGCAGCCTGGGACTAGCGGGGTCCGCGAACACCGGGGAGCTGTTTTTT; CDR3 protein: CASSLGLAGSANTGELFF
J gene: TRBJ2-7; V gene: TRBV6-5; D gene: TRBD2; clone size: .; CDR3 DNA: TGTGCCAGCAGTTCCGATCGCGGGACTAGCGTCAACGAGCAGTACTTC; CDR3 protein: CASSSDRGTSVNEQYF
J gene: TRBJ2-1; V gene: TRBV28; D gene: TRBD2; clone size: few; CDR3 DNA: TGTGCCAGCACCGGGGCGGGAGACCCCAGCTCCTACAATGAGCAGTTCTTC; CDR3 protein: CASTGAGDPSSYNEQFF
J gene: TRBJ2-3; V gene: TRBV2; D gene: .; clone size: .; CDR3 DNA: TGTGCCAGCAGAGACAGAAATCTTCACACAGATACGCAGTATTTT; CDR3 protein: CASRDRNLHTDTQYF
J gene: TRBJ2-4; V gene: TRBV28; D gene: .; clone size: .; CDR3 DNA: TGTGCCAGCAGTCCCAAGAGGCTAGCCAAAAACATTCAGTACTTC; CDR3 protein: CASSPKRLAKNIQYF
J gene: TRBJ1-2; V gene: TRBV9; D gene: .; clone size: .; CDR3 DNA: TGTGCCAGCAGCGTAGGTGAGGCAGTCTATGGCTACACCTTC; CDR3 protein: CASSVGEAVYGYTF
J gene: TRBJ2-7; V gene: TRBV10-3; D gene: TRBD1; clone size: .; CDR3 DNA: TGTGCCACCCACGTCTCCGGGACAGTCTCCTACGAGCAGTACTTC; CDR3 protein: CATHVSGTVSYEQYF
J gene: TRBJ2-1; V gene: TRBV11-2; D gene: .; clone size: .; CDR3 DNA: TGTGCCAGCAGCCGTAACAATGAGCAGTTCTTC; CDR3 protein: CASSRNNEQFF
J gene: TRBJ1-3; V gene: TRBV7-9; D gene: .; clone size: .; CDR3 DNA: TGTGCCAGCAGCTTACCCAGGGGAGGAAACACCATATATTTT; CDR3 protein: CASSLPRGGNTIYF
J gene: TRBJ2-2; V gene: TRBV5-1; D gene: .; clone size: .; CDR3 DNA: TGCGCCAGCAGCTCCGAGACAGTCAGCACCGGGGAGCTGTTTTTT; CDR3 protein: CASSSETVSTGELFF
J gene: TRBJ1-2; V gene: TRBV25-1; D gene: .; clone size: .; CDR3 DNA: TGTGCCAGCAGGGACAAGAAGTATGGCTACACCTTC; CDR3 protein: CASRDKKYGYTF
J gene: TRBJ2-6; V gene: TRBV27; D gene: .; clone size: .; CDR3 DNA: TGTGCCAGCAGTTTATGGACGGGGGGGGCCAACGTCCTGACTTTC; CDR3 protein: CASSLWTGGANVLTF
J gene: TRBJ2-7; V gene: TRBV28; D gene: TRBD2; clone size: .; CDR3 DNA: TGTGCCAGCAGTTACCAGGCGGGGGTCTCCTACGAGCAGTACTTC; CDR3 protein: CASSYQAGVSYEQYF
J gene: TRBJ2-1; V gene: TRBV5-1; D gene: TRBD2; clone size: .; CDR3 DNA: TGCGCCAGCAGCTTGGGTCCTAGCGGGGACAATGAGCAGTTCTTC; CDR3 protein: CASSLGPSGDNEQFF
J gene: TRBJ2-2; V gene: TRBV10-3; D gene: TRBD2; clone size: .; CDR3 DNA: TGTGCCATCAGTCTAGCGGGGGCGAACACCGGGGAGCTGTTTTTT; CDR3 protein: CAISLAGANTGELFF
J gene: TRBJ2-1; V gene: TRBV7-9; D gene: TRBD2; clone size: .; CDR3 DNA: TGTGCCAACCAAGGGAGCGGGAGTCTCTACAATGAGCAGTTCTTC; CDR3 protein: CANQGSGSLYNEQFF
J gene: TRBJ2-1; V gene: TRBV18; D gene: TRBD1; clone size: .; CDR3 DNA: TGTGCCAGCTCAGGACAGGGCAATGAGCAGTTCTTC; CDR3 protein: CASSGQGNEQFF
J gene: TRBJ1-3; V gene: TRBV12-5; D gene: .; clone size: .; CDR3 DNA: TGTGCTAGTGGTTTGGTACCGGGGGGCCCATTGAACACCATATATTTT; CDR3 protein: CASGLVPGGPLNTIYF
J gene: TRBJ1-6; V gene: TRBV27; D gene: .; clone size: .; CDR3 DNA: TGTGCCAGCAGTTTACCGGGGAAGCGTTCACCCCTCCACTTT; CDR3 protein: CASSLPGKRSPLHF
J gene: TRBJ1-1; V gene: TRBV5-1; D gene: .; clone size: .; CDR3 DNA: TGCGCCAGCAGCTTGGATGACTGGGTTGGAGCTTTCTTT; CDR3 protein: CASSLDDWVGAFF
J gene: TRBJ1-4; V gene: TRBV5-4; D gene: .; clone size: .; CDR3 DNA: TGTGCCAGCAGCTTAGACAGTGAAAAACTGTTTTTT; CDR3 protein: CASSLDSEKLFF